The TCR beta chain under discussion was sequenced for a study of T cell clones after liver transplantation. Study-wide context: Liver transplant recipients had immunosuppression withdrawal attempted within 2 years. A pre-transplant mixed lymphocyte reaction with TCRbeta sequencing defined graft-donor-reactive clones followed in post-transplant blood. HCV positivity affected three of eight recipients; the rest lacked autoimmune or viral indications.

As for this clone: Antigen unknown. A read error likely explains this, since a far larger clone differs by one base.

TCRdb's table, derived via immunoSEQ multiplex PCR, lists solely in-frame clones and lacks some. The profile covers about 6,000 clones, with around 32% appearing a single time and 4.5% to 5.5% taken by the ten largest. Germline V gene lookup returns CDR1 SGHVS and CDR2 FQNEAQ. The CDR3 covers 13 residues. V lost 5 bases to trimming and J lost 2 bases, with 10 bases between them. Sequencing of dividing CFSE-low cells from the MLR defined alloreactive TCRbeta sequences. Stimulators were graft donor PBMCs, splenocytes, lymph-node cells, or third-party PBMCs for pre-transplant recipient cells. Sequencing was done on a sample of CD4+ T cells from cultured PBMCs. This TCR came from a human patient who received a liver transplant. Among the T cells, some may be from the graft donor. The chain couples TRBV7-8 to TRBJ2-7; D gene uncertain. CDR3 bases: TGTGCCAGCAGCGCCCAGGTCCCCTACGAGCAGTACTTC. As protein: CASSAQVPYEQYF.